Each of the 8 T cell receptor beta chains below was sequenced from the same sample in a study of CD8+CD57+ T cells in acquired aplastic anemia. Genomic DNA, serving as template, underwent TCR beta VDJ and CDR3 profiling. TCRdb analysed the reads with MiXCR anew, one entry per CDR3 protein. The data show about 160,000 distinct CDR3 sequences, with more than 45% seen just once and 2.5% to 3.5% held by the top ten. Patients who underwent sequencing had shown CD8+CD57+ cell expansion by flow cytometry. Sequenced: sorted CD4+, CD8+, or CD8+CD57+ T cells (not recorded which) from PBMCs. The receptor set was obtained from a human donor with aplastic anemia.

The chain couples TRBV10-3 to TRBJ2-3; a weak D match, TRBD2 (7 bases). The V end lost 8 bases, the J end lost 0 bases, and 12 bases lay between the germline ends. Germline values: CDR1 ENHRY, CDR2 SYGVKD. The CDR3 length is 14 residues. The DNA of the CDR3 is TGTGCCATCCGGGGGGCCTTCAGCACAGATACGCAGTATTTT. Its protein product is CAIRGAFSTDTQYF.

In the case of this clonotype: This may be a read error, as it is one base from a much larger clone. Without the conserved terminal phenylalanine or tryptophan, this CDR3 likely stems from a read error. This chain connects TRBV3-1 to TRBJ1-2; D gene uncertain. Looked up from germline, CDR1 is LGHDT and CDR2 is YNNKEL (reference sequence). There are 14 residues in the CDR3. The ends were cut back, 5 bases at V and 8 bases at J, with 18 bases in the middle. In DNA, the CDR3 is TGTGCCAGCAGCTTTACGCCGACTGTTATCGGCTACACCCTC. It encodes CASSFTPTVIGYTL.

This clonotype was seen many times. The chain recombines TRBV6-2 or TRBV6-3 with TRBJ2-2; D remains unclear. This CDR3 is 12 amino acids long. Germline V gene data show CDR1 as MNHEY and CDR2 as SVGEGT. Trimming stripped 8 bases from V and 6 bases from J, with 10 bases between. CDR3 coding DNA: TGTGCCAGCGGGATCGCGGCCGGGGAGCTGTTTTTT. Its protein is CASGIAAGELFF.

The V call is TRBV15, the J call TRBJ2-7, with 7 nucleotides matching TRBD2. V dropped 1 base and J dropped 1; count of bases not matched to a gene: 4. Per the germline V gene, CDR1 is LNHNV and CDR2 is YYDKDF (reference sequence). This CDR3 has 15 residues. The CDR3 protein is CATSRGTSSSYEQYF. CDR3 DNA sequence: TGTGCCACCAGCAGAGGGACTAGTTCTTCCTACGAGCAGTACTTC.

With regard to this clonotype: This may be a read error, as it is one base from a much larger clone. The rearrangement uses TRBV11-3 and TRBJ2-3, with no clear D. This CDR3 region has 14 residues. Trimming removed 4 bases from V and 4 bases from J, with 12 bases in between. Germline-derived CDR1 and CDR2 are SGHNT and YENEEA. Written as DNA, the CDR3 is TGTGCCAGCAGCTCGGGTAGTAGCCCAGATACGCAGTATTTT. Residues: CASSSGSSPDTQYF.

As to this clonotype: One base away lies a much larger clone, so this may be a sequencing read error. The CDR3 bases are TGTGCCAGCAGCTTTAAGGGATCGAGCACTGAAGCTTTCTTT. The encoded protein is CASSFKGSSTEAFF. The J gene is TRBJ1-1, the V gene TRBV11-3; D call uncertain. The CDR3 covers 14 residues. V was shortened by 3 bases and J by 4 bases, with 12 bases between the two germline ends. CDR1 SGHNT and CDR2 YENEEA come from the germline V gene.

Ten or more counts support this clonotype. This chain links TRBV6-1 with TRBJ2-1; the D is unclear. Germline CDR1 reads MNHNS; CDR2 reads SASEGT. V was pared by 2 bases and J by 4 bases, with 9 bases between. This CDR3 has 14 amino acids. The CDR3 loop reads CASSESPVYNEQFF. In nucleotides, the CDR3 is TGTGCCAGCAGTGAAAGCCCAGTATACAATGAGCAGTTCTTC.

This rearrangement joins TRBV12-3 or TRBV12-4 to TRBJ1-2; D might be TRBD1 (6 bases). CDR3 length: 14 residues. The V end lost 4 bases, the J end lost 5 bases, and 14 bases lay between the germline ends. The CDR3 DNA reads as TGTGCCAGCAGTTCCTCCGGACAGTTGTATGGCTACACCTTC. Translated, it gives CASSSSGQLYGYTF.